A single sample is the source of the 19 T cell receptor beta chains below, sequenced in a study of T cells in Graves' hyperthyroidism and ophthalmopathy. TCR beta CDR3 sequences were amplified from RNA transcripts. Using the HTBI primer set, a first-round RT-PCR was run on the TCR CDR3. TCRdb independently ran MiXCR on the multiplex PCR reads; one entry per CDR3 protein. This table has 500,000 to 750,000 distinct CDR3 sequences, about 14% appearing once. The sample taken for sequencing was blood. The receptors come from a woman aged 18-29 years with Graves' ophthalmopathy.

This clonotype came up many times. The chain carries TRBV27 and TRBJ2-5; 8 nucleotides match TRBD1. J gave up 4 bases and V 3 bases, and 7 bases lay outside the gene matches. This CDR3 has 15 amino acids. The germline CDR1 and CDR2 sequences are MNHEY and SMNVEV (reference sequence). The CDR3: CASSFSQGARETQYF. The DNA for the CDR3 is TGTGCCAGCAGTTTCTCCCAGGGGGCTCGAGAGACCCAGTACTTC.

This clonotype was found many times. The chain is built from TRBV6-1 and TRBJ2-2; D gene uncertain. The CDR3 spans 14 residues. The germline gives CDR1 MNHNS, CDR2 SASEGT. The V gene lost 1 base and the J gene lost 1 base, with 4 bases spanning the gap. The CDR3 loop reads CASSEVGNTGELFF. The CDR3 DNA is TGTGCCAGCAGTGAAGTAGGGAACACCGGGGAGCTGTTTTTT.

Many counts were recorded for this clonotype. V gene TRBV28 combines with J gene TRBJ2-1; TRBD2 matches 7 bases. The CDR3 extends over 15 amino acids. After removal of 2 bases from V and 7 bases from J, the junction contained 8 bases not matched to a gene. The germline V gene has CDR1 MDHEN and CDR2 SYDVKM. Here the CDR3 DNA reads TGTGCCAGCAGTTTACGACTAGCCCGAAGGAATGAGCAGTTCTTC. Translating gives CASSLRLARRNEQFF.

This clonotype was counted at least ten times. J is TRBJ1-1 and V is TRBV2; 9 nucleotides match TRBD1. The CDR3 consists of 15 residues. Trimming cost V 11 bases and J 3 bases; bases outside gene matches: 13. In germline, CDR1 is SNHLY, CDR2 FYNNEI. For the CDR3, the DNA is TGTGCCGTACAGGGGGCGCTTCTAGGGGACACTGAAGCTTTCTTT. It is translated as CAVQGALLGDTEAFF.

A remark on this clonotype: This could be a read error, since a much larger clone is one nucleotide away. The rearrangement joins TRBV18 to TRBJ2-2; tentatively, D is TRBD1 or TRBD2 (5 bases each). In germline, CDR1 is KGHSH, CDR2 LQKENI. CDR3 length: 15 amino acids. CDR3 sequence: CATPNPALDTGELSF. The CDR3 nucleotides read TGTGCCACCCCAAACCCCGCTTTGGACACCGGGGAGCTGTCTTTT.

This clonotype was counted at least ten times. This chain joins TRBV6-1 and TRBJ2-1, with D uncertain. V was cut by 8 bases and J by 8 bases, with 19 bases left in between. Germline V gene lookup returns CDR1 MNHNS and CDR2 SASEGT. The length of the CDR3 is 14 residues. The CDR3 sequence is CASRRTYIPDEQFF. In nucleotides, the CDR3 is TGTGCCAGCCGTCGCACGTATATCCCGGATGAGCAGTTCTTC.

The sample holds many counts of this clonotype. The J gene is TRBJ2-2, the V gene TRBV11-2; TRBD2 agrees at 7 bases. Germline assignment: CDR1 SGHAT and CDR2 FQNNGV. J was trimmed by 0 bases and V by 3 bases; bases with no gene match: 7. There are 17 residues in the CDR3. CDR3 protein: CASSFAPGTTNTGELFF. In DNA form, the CDR3 reads TGTGCCAGCAGCTTTGCGCCCGGGACTACGAACACCGGGGAGCTGTTTTTT.

This clonotype has a handful of counts. The CDR3 DNA follows: TGCAGCGTTACGGTCGGGGGATGGTATGGCTACACCTTC. Translated: CSVTVGGWYGYTF. The J gene is TRBJ1-2, the V gene TRBV29-1; D may be TRBD1 (5 bases). Between the trimmed V and J ends, which lost 5 bases and 5 bases, there was a span of 15 bases. CDR1 SQVTM and CDR2 ANQGSEA come from the germline V gene. The CDR3 loop spans 13 amino acids.

This clonotype was counted ten times or more. The chain has TRBV11-2 and TRBJ1-1; D is possibly TRBD1 (6 bases). Germline values: CDR1 SGHAT, CDR2 FQNNGV. The CDR3 is 15 amino acids. Trimming pared 0 bases from V and 1 base from J, leaving 9 bases between. The chain's CDR3 is CASSLDWTANTEAFF. The CDR3 coding sequence is TGTGCCAGCAGCTTAGATTGGACAGCGAACACTGAAGCTTTCTTT.

Notes on this clonotype: A much larger clone sits a single nucleotide away, making a read error possible. The V call is TRBV7-6, the J call TRBJ2-7, with D perhaps assigned TRBD1 or TRBD2 (5 bases each). Germline V gene sequence: CDR1 SGHVS, CDR2 FNYEAQ. The CDR3 is made up of 16 amino acids. This CDR3 reads CVSSLGVRGRSYEQYF. The CDR3 nucleotides are TGTGTCAGCAGCTTGGGGGTGCGCGGACGCTCCTACGAGCAGTACTTC.

This chain uses TRBV20-1 with TRBJ2-1, with 16 bases that match TRBD2. The CDR3 length is 18 residues. Trimming cost V 2 bases and J 2 bases; bases outside gene matches: 6. Germline CDR1 and CDR2: DFQATT and SNEGSKA (reference sequence). Here the CDR3 reads CSARPPGLAGGAYNEQFF. The DNA of the CDR3 is TGCAGTGCTAGACCCCCGGGACTAGCGGGAGGGGCCTACAATGAGCAGTTCTTC.

This clonotype was seen at least ten times. This sequence joins TRBV28 and TRBJ1-1, with D hard to call. V lost 6 bases and J lost 11, with 19 bases in between. The CDR3 spans 13 residues. Looked up from germline, CDR1 is MDHEN and CDR2 is SYDVKM. In DNA form, the CDR3 reads TGTGCCAGCAGCAGCGTTGGCAGCTCGTGGGCTTTCTTT. This codes for CASSSVGSSWAFF. Combining the CDR3 with reference TRBV28 and TRBJ1-1 gives the whole variable domain DVKVTQSSRYLVKRTGEKVFLECVQDMDHENMFWYRQDPGLGLRLIYFSYDVKMKEKGDIPEGYSVSREKKERFSLILESASTNQTSMYLCASSSVGSSWAFFGQGTRLTVV.

Note on this clonotype: A read error may be the cause here, since a much bigger clone is one base away. The V call is TRBV5-1, the J call TRBJ2-7; no reliable D call. The V and J ends lost 3 bases and 2 bases respectively, with 9 bases between them. This CDR3 has 13 amino acids. Germline loops: CDR1 SGHRS, CDR2 YFSETQ. The CDR3 DNA reads TGCGCCAGCAGCTCTGGGGTCGCCTACGAGCAGTACTTC. Translation: CASSSGVAYEQYF.

This chain connects TRBV4-3 to TRBJ1-2; D not resolved. Trimming removed 1 base at V and 0 bases at J, with 9 bases between. CDR3 length: 15 residues. CDR1 LGHNA and CDR2 YSLEER come from the germline V gene. This CDR3 is CASSQGKGANYGYTF. The CDR3 bases are TGCGCCAGCAGCCAAGGGAAGGGAGCTAACTATGGCTACACCTTC.

This chain joins TRBV9 and TRBJ1-2, with unresolved D. V gave up 4 bases and J gave up 13 bases, with 8 bases separating them. The germline V gene encodes CDR1 SGDLS and CDR2 YYNGEE. The CDR3 loop spans 9 amino acids. The CDR3 region has the DNA TGTGCCAGCAGCCCCGGTTTCACCTTC. It yields the protein CASSPGFTF.

This clonotype was observed a few times. This rearrangement joins TRBV19 to TRBJ1-3, with 8 bases that match TRBD1. V was pared by 6 bases and J by 0 bases, with 10 bases of the junction left unmatched. The CDR3 length is 17 residues. Germline V CDR1 and CDR2: LNHDA, SQIVND (reference sequence). The CDR3 is CASSSVGTGRSGNTIYF. In DNA form, the CDR3 reads TGTGCCAGTAGCTCCGTCGGGACAGGCCGCTCTGGAAACACCATATATTTT.

This clonotype occurred many times. The chain carries TRBV18 and TRBJ2-1, with 9 bases that match TRBD1. The V gene end was trimmed by 7 bases and the J gene end by 8 bases; junction bases not matched to a gene: 9. Germline-derived CDR1 and CDR2 are KGHSH and LQKENI. This CDR3 comprises 14 residues. Here the CDR3 reads CASYTSGQGDEQFF. The DNA for the CDR3 is TGTGCCAGCTATACCTCGGGACAGGGTGATGAGCAGTTCTTC.

The V call is TRBV20-1, the J call TRBJ2-5; perhaps TRBD2 as D (5 bases). The CDR3 covers 12 residues. The V gene's germline CDR1 is DFQATT and CDR2 SNEGSKA (reference sequence). V was cut by 5 bases and J by 5 bases, with 12 bases left in between. The chain's CDR3 is CSALTSSETQYF. CDR3 coding DNA: TGCAGTGCTCTCACTAGTTCGGAGACCCAGTACTTC.

This clonotype has ten or more counts. This chain joins TRBV28 and TRBJ2-1, with 7 bases aligning to TRBD1. The J segment lost 2 bases and the V segment lost 1 base, leaving 5 bases of the junction unmatched. This CDR3 is built from 16 residues. CDR1 is MDHEN and CDR2 is SYDVKM in the germline V gene. CDR3 protein: CASSLSRQGAYNEQFF. CDR3 nucleotides: TGTGCCAGCAGTTTATCTAGACAGGGAGCCTACAATGAGCAGTTCTTC.